Each of the 21 T cell receptor beta chains below was sequenced from the same sample in a study of vaccination effects on CD4 cells after COVID-19. TCRdb keeps only in-frame clones here, not all; method: immunoSEQ multiplex PCR. Here the sample spans about 25,000 clones, 73% being singletons. It was after roughly ten days of culture that CD4+ T cells were isolated. These receptors lack a known antigen. Here the sequenced sample was CD4+ T cells from PBMCs cultured without peptide, taken before COVID-19 vaccination. Source of these receptors: a human donor who received a COVID-19 vaccine.

V and J are TRBV27 and TRBJ1-5, with D maybe TRBD1 (6 bases). Deletions cut 4 bases from V and 0 bases from J, with 10 bases between. Germline V gives CDR1 MNHEY, CDR2 SMNVEV (reference sequence). This CDR3 region has 15 residues. CDR3 amino acids: CASSWARGSNQPQHF. The CDR3 nucleotides are TGTGCCAGCAGTTGGGCCAGGGGTAGCAATCAGCCCCAGCATTTT.

The chain uses TRBV29-1 and TRBJ1-1; possible D gene TRBD1, 6 bases. This CDR3 has 14 residues. V shed 6 bases and J shed 5 bases, with 19 bases lying between them. Per germline, CDR1 SQVTM and CDR2 ANQGSEA. The CDR3 sequence is CSVAYQGRGTEAFF. As DNA, the CDR3 is TGCAGCGTCGCCTACCAGGGGAGGGGGACTGAAGCTTTCTTT.

The chain is built from TRBV2 and TRBJ2-7, with 10 bases that match TRBD2. Germline V lookup: CDR1 SNHLY, CDR2 FYNNEI. The CDR3 is 16 residues long. The V gene end was trimmed by 7 bases and the J gene end by 2 bases; junction bases not matched to a gene: 11. CDR3 nucleotides: TGTGCCAGCATCAGAGGACTAGCGGAACGACCCTACGAGCAGTACTTC. Translation gives CASIRGLAERPYEQYF.

The V call is TRBV5-1, the J call TRBJ1-1, with 7 bases aligning to TRBD1. This CDR3 has 13 amino acids. Germline CDR1 and CDR2: SGHRS and YFSETQ. Trimming at V came to 5 bases and at J to 1 base, leaving 2 bases not matched to a gene. The CDR3, as DNA: TGCGCCAGCAGGGGACAGACGAACACTGAAGCTTTCTTT. Translating it yields CASRGQTNTEAFF.

The J gene is TRBJ2-1, the V gene TRBV5-1; the D is unclear. In germline, CDR1 is SGHRS, CDR2 YFSETQ. The CDR3 contains 14 residues. V was clipped by 3 bases and J by 5 bases, with 12 bases between them. The CDR3 region is CASSSNALNNEQFF. DNA of the CDR3: TGCGCCAGCAGCTCGAATGCCCTTAACAATGAGCAGTTCTTC. The full variable domain, with the rest looked up from reference TRBV5-1 and TRBJ2-1, is KAGVTQTPRYLIKTRGQQVTLSCSPISGHRSVSWYQQTPGQGLQFLFEYFSETQRNKGNFPGRFSGRQFSNSRSEMNVSTLELGDSALYLCASSSNALNNEQFFGPGTRLTVL.

The chain combines TRBV2 with TRBJ2-3; D may be TRBD1 (6 bases). Germline V lookup: CDR1 SNHLY, CDR2 FYNNEI. The CDR3 runs 14 residues. The ends were cut back, 5 bases at V and 1 base at J, with 10 bases in the middle. CDR3 sequence (DNA): TGTGCCAGCAGTAGAACAGGGCGCACAGATACGCAGTATTTT. This sequence encodes CASSRTGRTDTQYF.

V is TRBV28 and J is TRBJ1-6, with TRBD1 as a possible D gene (6 bases). The germline gives CDR1 MDHEN, CDR2 SYDVKM. The CDR3 has 13 amino acids. The ends were cut back, 9 bases at V and 5 bases at J, with 11 bases in the middle. The CDR3 DNA reads as TGTGCCAGTATGGACAGCAATAATTCACCCCTCCACTTT. It encodes CASMDSNNSPLHF. Looking up the rest from reference TRBV28 and TRBJ1-6 gives the full variable domain: DVKVTQSSRYLVKRTGEKVFLECVQDMDHENMFWYRQDPGLGLRLIYFSYDVKMKEKGDIPEGYSVSREKKERFSLILESASTNQTSMYLCASMDSNNSPLHFGNGTRLTVT.

The CDR3 bases are TGTGCCTGGAGTTCCGATTGGACCCTGAGGGGTGAGCAGTTCTTC. Its protein is CAWSSDWTLRGEQFF. This chain links TRBV30 with TRBJ2-1; D is possibly TRBD1 or TRBD2 (5 bases each). Between the trimmed V and J ends, which lost 2 bases and 9 bases, there was a span of 20 bases. The CDR3 loop spans 15 amino acids. Germline V CDR1 and CDR2: GTSNPN, SVGIG (reference sequence).

This clone has just one count. The chain links TRBV19 to TRBJ1-2; D is unclear. Trimming took 6 bases from V and 6 from J, leaving 11 bases between them. The length of the CDR3 is 12 residues. Germline CDR1 is LNHDA and CDR2 is SQIVND (reference sequence). For the CDR3, the DNA is TGTGCCAGTAGCCTCGGAGGAGATGGCTACACCTTC. It encodes CASSLGGDGYTF.

There are a few counts of this clone. The V call is TRBV7-8, the J call TRBJ2-2; D is perhaps TRBD1 or TRBD2 (5 bases each). The V gene lost 5 bases and the J gene lost 7 bases, with 17 bases spanning the gap. There are 15 residues in the CDR3. CDR1 and CDR2 from the germline V gene are SGHVS and FQNEAQ. As DNA, the CDR3 is TGTGCCAGCAGCGCGAGGGACCTTGGGGTCGGGGAGCTGTTTTTT. As protein: CASSARDLGVGELFF.

This clone was seen a handful of times. This rearrangement joins TRBV4-2 to TRBJ2-6; 8 bases fit TRBD1. CDR1 LGHNA and CDR2 YNFKEQ come from the germline V gene. Trimming cost V 1 base and J 4 bases; bases outside gene matches: 12. This CDR3 has 19 amino acids. The DNA for the CDR3 is TGTGCCAGCAGCCAAGCCGTCGGCAGGGGGCGAAAGGGGGCCAACGTCCTGACTTTC. This codes for CASSQAVGRGRKGANVLTF.

V and J are TRBV18 and TRBJ2-3; TRBD1 might be the D (6 bases). The CDR3 length is 14 residues. The V end was cut by 3 bases, the J end by 4 bases, with 11 bases between. Germline loops: CDR1 KGHSH, CDR2 LQKENI. This CDR3 is CASSPRGRSDTQYF. In DNA form, the CDR3 reads TGTGCCAGCTCACCCAGGGGCCGGTCAGATACGCAGTATTTT.

The chain combines TRBV4-3 with TRBJ1-1, with D unclear. The CDR3 is 15 amino acids. The V gene lost 1 base and the J gene lost 3 bases, with 12 bases spanning the gap. In germline, CDR1 is LGHNA, CDR2 YSLEER. The CDR3 sequence: CASSQAATFYTEAFF. The DNA of the CDR3 is TGCGCCAGCAGCCAAGCGGCTACATTTTACACTGAAGCTTTCTTT.

This clone was recorded a few times. The chain couples TRBV7-9 to TRBJ1-3; D is ambiguous. V was clipped by 1 base and J by 0 bases, with 7 bases between them. This CDR3 spans 15 amino acids. The V gene's germline CDR1 is SEHNR and CDR2 FQNEAQ (reference sequence). This CDR3 is CASSLGQFSGNTIYF. The CDR3 DNA reads TGTGCCAGCAGCTTAGGGCAATTCTCTGGAAACACCATATATTTT.

The genes are TRBV12-3 or TRBV12-4 and TRBJ2-7; D may be TRBD1 (6 bases). Trimming pared 1 base from V and 10 bases from J, leaving 14 bases between. CDR3 length equals 13 residues. The DNA of the CDR3 is TGTGCCAGCAGTTTAGAGGTGACAGGAGCACAGTACTTC. The encoded protein is CASSLEVTGAQYF.

This sequence joins TRBV28 and TRBJ1-1; 7 nucleotides align to TRBD1. V gave up 6 bases and J gave up 4 bases; unmatched junction bases: 11. Per the germline V gene, CDR1 is MDHEN and CDR2 is SYDVKM. This CDR3 has 15 amino acids. CDR3 coding DNA: TGTGCCAGCAGCCGCTCGCCGACAGGGTTCACTGAAGCTTTCTTT. Encoded protein: CASSRSPTGFTEAFF. The variable domain in full, completed from reference TRBV28 and TRBJ1-1, reads DVKVTQSSRYLVKRTGEKVFLECVQDMDHENMFWYRQDPGLGLRLIYFSYDVKMKEKGDIPEGYSVSREKKERFSLILESASTNQTSMYLCASSRSPTGFTEAFFGQGTRLTVV.

The chain employs TRBV3-1 (or the pseudogene TRBV3-2) and TRBJ1-2, with D maybe TRBD1 (5 bases). The germline gives CDR1 LGHDT, CDR2 YNNKEL (reference sequence). The CDR3 has 17 residues. V was clipped by 3 bases and J by 1 base, with 18 bases between them. In nucleotides, the CDR3 is TGTGCCAGCAGCCACTATTTGCGGGGGTCCAATAACTATGGCTACACCTTC. Its translation: CASSHYLRGSNNYGYTF.

The chain carries TRBV4-3 and TRBJ1-4; a weak D match, TRBD1 (5 bases). V shed 1 base and J shed 8 bases, with 11 bases lying between them. The CDR3 length is 14 residues. Germline assignment: CDR1 LGHNA and CDR2 YSLEER. In nucleotides, the CDR3 is TGCGCCAGCAGCCAAGGTCAGGGAGCCGAAAAACTGTTTTTT. Residues: CASSQGQGAEKLFF.

This clone turned up a few times. The chain combines TRBV6-1 with TRBJ1-2; D not resolved. Germline V CDR1 and CDR2: MNHNS, SASEGT. The CDR3 covers 16 residues. V lost 0 bases to trimming and J lost 0 bases, with 11 bases between them. The CDR3 coding sequence is TGTGCCAGCAGTGAAGCGTTCGCGGAAGCTAACTATGGCTACACCTTC. Protein: CASSEAFAEANYGYTF.

The J gene is TRBJ2-1, the V gene TRBV10-2; D might be TRBD2 (6 bases). The germline CDR1 and CDR2 sequences are WSHSY and SAAADI. Trimming shortened V by 4 bases and J by 2 bases, and 6 bases separated the two germline ends. CDR3 length equals 13 residues. CDR3 amino acids: CASSAGAYNEQFF. CDR3 in DNA: TGCGCCAGCAGTGCGGGGGCCTACAATGAGCAGTTCTTC.

The chain combines TRBV4-1 with TRBJ2-5, with D perhaps matching TRBD1 (7 bases). Trimming pared 0 bases from V and 4 bases from J, leaving 12 bases between. CDR1 and CDR2 (germline): MGHRA, YSYEKL. This CDR3 is 15 amino acids long. CDR3 loop: CASSQEQGRPETQYF. CDR3 sequence (DNA): TGCGCCAGCAGCCAAGAACAGGGGAGGCCAGAGACCCAGTACTTC.